The entry below gives a single TCR beta chain sequence along with its context. This clone's antigen is unknown. No per-base quality is available; no much larger clone lies one base away. This entry belongs to a study of OX40 agonist ivuxolimab in advanced cancers. About the full investigation: Ivuxolimab, which targeted the costimulatory receptor OX40 (CD134), was an agonistic, fully human IgG2 monoclonal antibody. Intravenous ivuxolimab was administered to patients every 2 weeks at six dose levels: 0.01, 0.1, 0.3, 1.5, 3 and 10 mg/kg. Of the roughly 50 dose-escalation patients, hepatocellular carcinoma was present in around 19, melanoma in approximately 15, renal cell carcinoma in 9 and head and neck cancer in 9. A male proportion of roughly 80% and a mean age of approximately 62 years, ranging from roughly 23 to 80, were recorded for the dose-escalation cohort. Patients were allowed to have had prior anti-PD-1, anti-PD-L1 or anti-CTLA-4 therapy, and around 43% of the dose-escalation patients had been treated with checkpoint inhibitors. Partial responses occurred in three dose-escalation patients: two with cutaneous melanoma and one with hepatocellular carcinoma. Peripheral TCRbeta sequencing aimed to test whether ivuxolimab altered TCR sequence diversity and caused clonal T-cell expansion. The paper describes the monotherapy dose-escalation part (N of about 52 patients) of the phase I trial of ivuxolimab. The research as a whole found: Antigen specificity was not determined for the clonally expanded peripheral T cells. After ivuxolimab, expanded clones were on average more numerous among CD8+ T cells than among CD4+ T cells. Clonal expansion of both CD4+ and CD8+ blood T cells was observed from baseline to week 6 at doses 0.1 to 3.0 mg/kg. Low levels of normalized T-cell clonal expansion were also seen in some patients who did not respond. In the 0.1-3.0 mg/kg groups, partial responders were among the patients with the lowest normalized peripheral clonal expansion, particularly in CD8+ T cells.

The trial excluded patients who had a history of autoimmune disease or were on systemic immunosuppression. Peripheral blood for TCR sequencing was collected from all dose cohorts at baseline, on cycle 4 day 1, and on cycle 7 day 1. Samples came from an open-label, multicenter, first-in-human phase I dose-escalation trial of ivuxolimab. Adults with locally advanced or metastatic head and neck squamous cell, hepatocellular, melanoma or renal cell carcinoma were enrolled in the trial. CD4+ and CD8+ T cells were sorted separately from peripheral blood before TCR sequencing. To sequence the TCRbeta CDR3 region, genomic DNA was isolated from the sorted cells. TCRbeta CDR3 regions were sequenced using the immunoSEQ Assay. Sourced from immuneACCESS, this table was stored by TCRdb with only in-frame sequences that have V and J called. A share of the clones is absent; for the studies checked, an unresolved V gene accounts for under half, and the remainder has no known explanation. This sample gives tens of thousands of clones in total; about 89% of them show up just once. More than 15% of the sample goes to the ten largest clones.

Looking up the germline V gene (reference sequence) yields CDR1 LNHNV and CDR2 YYDKDF. Between the V and J ends, shortened by 4 bases and 3 bases respectively, the junction contains 13 bases. The CDR3 holds 15 amino acids from the cysteine to the phenylalanine. CDR3 DNA only is kept here, 45 bases in frame from base 1. Rearrangement joined TRBV15 to TRBJ2-4, and the D gene may be TRBD1, 6 bases matching. Source: CD4+ or CD8+ T cells sorted from blood, taken in a trial of the OX40 agonist ivuxolimab. The TCR comes from an adult with an advanced solid tumor such as melanoma, head and neck, liver or kidney cancer. The DNA reads TGTGCCACCAGCAAAAGGGACAATGGCAAAAACATTCAGTACTTC. Its protein reads: CATSKRDNGKNIQYF.